This T cell receptor beta chain was retrieved from a study of human versus mouse CDR3 diversity and MHC coevolution (dated by TCRdb to 2016 to 2017). With regard to the full study: According to reports, the immunoSEQ assay detects one in 200,000 T cells and minimizes multiplex PCR amplification bias. Repertoires of human naive CD4 T cells were used as a reference for TCR selection on multiple MHC II alleles and were compared against human-TCR-locus transgenic mice carrying single MHC II. Across the mouse and human samples, each sample yielded between roughly 5.5 x 10^6 and 1.6 x 10^7 valid reads. The human cohort was made up of three healthy volunteer blood donors, who at collection were aged 30 to 39, 40 to 50 and 60 to 70, one donor in each range.

The QIAGEN blood and tissue kit was used to extract genomic DNA from sorted cells, and the DNA was quantified on a NanoDrop 1000. Using multiplex PCR of genomic DNA, the immunoSEQ platform deep sequenced and quantified the TCR alpha and beta chains. Per the authors' processing: IMGT gene and region definitions were used for annotation of the TCR sequences. Out-of-frame rearrangements served as a stand-in for the preselection repertoire and were compared with in-frame clonotypes. The iCHAO1 estimator supplied with the immunoSEQ platform was used to estimate repertoire size. A Gini index based on the Lorenz curve was applied to in-frame amino acid clonotypes to measure clonal inequality. The intersect function in the R package tcR was used to count shared clonotypes, while the Jaccard index served to score similarity. Principal component analysis of V, J and V-J usage frequencies was run with the R prcomp function without normalization. TCRdb re-hosts the immuneACCESS table, in-frame sequences only. Its copies lack some clones; in the studies checked, an unresolved V gene accounts for under half of them, and the cause for the rest is not known. V and J calls and clone size are those listed in that table; D and trimming were worked out from the DNA. The sample table shows tens of thousands of clones, and 92% are seen once. More than 0.13% of the sample comes from the top ten.

Worth noting for this clone: Its antigen target is currently unknown. Per-nucleotide qualities are absent, and no much larger clonotype sits a single base away.

The CDR3 runs 14 amino acids, cysteine and phenylalanine included. The kept DNA is CDR3 alone, 42 bases in frame from the first base. Cut back by 0 bases and 1 base, the V and J ends lie 7 bases apart. Reading the germline V gene gives CDR1 SGHRS and CDR2 YFSETQ. Naive CD4 T cells, defined as CD45RO-negative and CD62L-positive, were isolated from PBMCs by fluorescence-activated cell sorting. Around 48 ml of fresh peripheral blood was collected from each donor, and PBMCs were isolated by Ficoll density centrifugation. Cell sorting was carried out on a FACSAria III instrument, and a purity above 85% was achieved for all samples. Here is what the overall study found, with its caveats: Among all the groups compared, the lowest clonal inequality scores came from most of the three human donors. On average, humans had more CDR3 deletions and insertions than mice did, pointing to greater exonuclease and TdT activity. Because human T cells were selected on over 5 MHC II alleles, repertoire diversity was not considered directly comparable between humans and mice. iCHAO1 estimates gave humans the largest TCR beta repertoire, 1.5 million to 2 million clonotypes, attributed likely to selection by multiple MHC II molecules.

The sequencing sample was made of naive CD4+ T cells from blood. The sample's cell subset or site label is to be understood as: CD45RO-negative CD62L-positive naive CD4 T cells. The rearrangement combines TRBV5-1 with TRBJ2-5; the D gene is perhaps TRBD2, on 6 matching bases. The clonotype originates from a person aged 30 to 70 in good health. The CDR3 amino acid sequence is: CASSLGEVQETQYF. The bases are TGCGCCAGCAGCTTGGGGGAGGTCCAAGAGACCCAGTACTTC. Reference TRBV5-1 and TRBJ2-5 genes cover what lies past the CDR3, so the full variable domain is KAGVTQTPRYLIKTRGQQVTLSCSPISGHRSVSWYQQTPGQGLQFLFEYFSETQRNKGNFPGRFSGRQFSNSRSEMNVSTLELGDSALYLCASSLGEVQETQYFGPGTRLLVL.